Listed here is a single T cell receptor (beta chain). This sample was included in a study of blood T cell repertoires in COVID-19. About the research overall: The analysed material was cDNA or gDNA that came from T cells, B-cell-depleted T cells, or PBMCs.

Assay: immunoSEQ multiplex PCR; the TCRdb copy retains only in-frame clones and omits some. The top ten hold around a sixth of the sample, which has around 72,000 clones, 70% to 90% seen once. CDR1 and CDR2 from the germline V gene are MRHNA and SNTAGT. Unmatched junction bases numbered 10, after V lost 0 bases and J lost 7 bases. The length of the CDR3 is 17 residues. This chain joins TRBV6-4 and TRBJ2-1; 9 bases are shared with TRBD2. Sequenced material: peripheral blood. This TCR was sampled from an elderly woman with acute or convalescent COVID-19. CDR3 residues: CASSDSNGRGGLNEQFF. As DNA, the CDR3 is TGTGCCAGCAGTGACTCCAACGGGCGGGGGGGCTTAAATGAGCAGTTCTTC.